The 27 T cell receptor beta chains below all came from one sample that was sequenced in a study of T cells in Graves' hyperthyroidism and ophthalmopathy. There were TCR beta CDR3 regions amplified from RNA transcripts. HTBI primers drove first-round RT-PCR of the TCR CDR3. Using its own MiXCR run on the multiplex PCR reads, TCRdb lists one record per CDR3 protein. Of hundreds of thousands of distinct CDR3 sequences in the sample, 14% were seen once. Sequencing used blood. These receptors originate from a woman aged 18 to 35 with Graves' hyperthyroidism.

This clonotype was counted between two and nine times. The rearrangement joins TRBV5-6 to TRBJ2-1, with TRBD2 as a possible D gene (5 bases). Trimming shortened V by 4 bases and J by 7 bases, and 9 bases separated the two germline ends. CDR1 and CDR2 (germline): SGHDT, YYEEEE. The CDR3 extends over 12 amino acids. The DNA for the CDR3 is TGTGCCAGCAGCCAACCGGGGAATGAGCAGTTCTTC. It specifies CASSQPGNEQFF. The full variable domain, rest sourced from reference TRBV5-6 and TRBJ2-1, is DAGVTQSPTHLIKTRGQQVTLRCSPKSGHDTVSWYQQALGQGPQFIFQYYEEEERQRGNFPDRFSGHQFPNYSSELNVNALLLGDSALYLCASSQPGNEQFFGPGTRLTVL.

This chain uses TRBV4-1 with TRBJ1-4; D remains unclear. The CDR3 loop spans 16 amino acids. The V end lost 1 base, the J end lost 4 bases, and 13 bases lay between the germline ends. In germline, CDR1 is MGHRA, CDR2 YSYEKL. This chain's CDR3 is CASSQGRVGINEKLFF. CDR3 nucleotides: TGCGCCAGCAGCCAAGGGAGGGTTGGGATTAATGAAAAACTGTTTTTT.

In its sample, this clonotype was seen many times. This sequence joins TRBV11-2 and TRBJ2-1; no reliable D call. V lost 4 bases and J lost 0, with 10 bases in between. The CDR3 loop spans 15 amino acids. CDR1 is SGHAT, CDR2 FQNNGV, per germline. CDR3 region: CASSSSRSSYNEQFF. CDR3 sequence (DNA): TGTGCCAGCAGCTCGAGTCGAAGCTCCTACAATGAGCAGTTCTTC. Filled out from reference TRBV11-2 and TRBJ2-1, the complete variable domain reads EAGVAQSPRYKIIEKRQSVAFWCNPISGHATLYWYQQILGQGPKLLIQFQNNGVVDDSQLPKDRFSAERLKGVDSTLKIQPAKLEDSAVYLCASSSSRSSYNEQFFGPGTRLTVL.

This clonotype was found a few times. The chain recombines TRBV4-1 with TRBJ2-7; weak D call: TRBD2 (6 bases). Germline values: CDR1 MGHRA, CDR2 YSYEKL. CDR3 length: 17 residues. Between the trimmed V and J ends, which lost 1 base and 5 bases, there was a span of 21 bases. The CDR3 sequence: CASSQGGRFGSMDEQYF. The CDR3, as DNA: TGCGCCAGCAGCCAAGGAGGTCGGTTCGGGAGCATGGACGAGCAGTACTTC.

V gene TRBV6-1 combines with J gene TRBJ2-7; 10 bases align to TRBD2. The junction had 7 bases not matched to a gene; V was cut back by 4 bases and J by 1 base. This CDR3 has 16 amino acids. Germline loops: CDR1 MNHNS, CDR2 SASEGT. CDR3 coding DNA: TGTGCCAGCAGTGGGCTGACTAGCGGGCTTTCCTACGAGCAGTACTTC. Translation gives CASSGLTSGLSYEQYF.

Many counts were recorded for this clonotype. The chain links TRBV28 to TRBJ2-3; 11 nucleotides line up with TRBD2. CDR1 MDHEN and CDR2 SYDVKM come from the germline V gene. This CDR3 is built from 19 residues. V lost 3 bases, J lost 4 bases, and 15 bases stayed unmatched. CDR3 DNA: TGTGCCAGCAGTTTGGGACTCAGACTAGCGGGATCCCGGCCAGATACGCAGTATTTT. This codes for CASSLGLRLAGSRPDTQYF.

This clonotype was seen repeatedly, ten times or more. V usage is TRBV20-1 and J usage is TRBJ1-1; D unclear. V lost 7 bases and J lost 0, with 12 bases in between. From germline, CDR1 is DFQATT and CDR2 SNEGSKA (reference sequence). The CDR3 has 13 amino acids. The CDR3 sequence: CSVWEVLNTEAFF. The DNA of the CDR3 is TGCAGTGTTTGGGAGGTCTTGAACACTGAAGCTTTCTTT.

The chain couples TRBV19 to TRBJ2-2; tentatively, D is TRBD1 (5 bases). V gave up 0 bases and J gave up 0 bases, with 11 bases separating them. The CDR3 spans 17 residues. Germline CDR1 is LNHDA and CDR2 is SQIVND (reference sequence). The CDR3 region is CASSIDRTRANTGELFF. Here the CDR3 DNA reads TGTGCCAGTAGTATAGATCGAACCAGGGCGAACACCGGGGAGCTGTTTTTT.

V is TRBV7-9 and J is TRBJ2-5; D is uncertain. The V gene lost 7 bases and the J gene lost 2 bases, with 17 bases spanning the gap. This CDR3 comprises 15 residues. The germline V gene has CDR1 SEHNR and CDR2 FQNEAQ (reference sequence). CDR3 coding DNA: TGTGCCAGCACCCTTAGTGGGCTAACGCAAGAGACCCAGTACTTC. Residues: CASTLSGLTQETQYF.

The J gene is TRBJ1-6, the V gene TRBV5-6; a weak D match, TRBD1 (6 bases). V was pared by 6 bases and J by 12 bases, with 19 bases between. Germline V CDR1 and CDR2: SGHDT, YYEEEE. This CDR3 is built from 14 residues. The CDR3 DNA reads as TGTGCCAGCATGCCCAGGGGAAGATTGCGACCCCTCCACTTT. This sequence encodes CASMPRGRLRPLHF.

There are many counts of this clonotype. The J gene is TRBJ1-2, the V gene TRBV27, with 8 bases fitting TRBD1. CDR3 length: 12 residues. V was clipped by 6 bases and J by 3 bases; unmatched bases: 0. Germline V gene data show CDR1 as MNHEY and CDR2 as SMNVEV (reference sequence). CDR3 sequence: CASRGQDYGYTF. As DNA, the CDR3 is TGTGCCAGCAGGGGACAGGACTATGGCTACACCTTC.

This clonotype was observed at least ten times. The V call is TRBV3-1, the J call TRBJ1-3; D is uncertain. V gave up 1 base and J gave up 4 bases, with 5 bases separating them. Germline CDR1 LGHDT, CDR2 YNNKEL (reference sequence). CDR3 size: 13 residues. The CDR3, as DNA: TGTGCCAGCAGCCAAGTCGGGGGAAACACCATATATTTT. Translating it yields CASSQVGGNTIYF.

This clonotype was observed a few times. This chain links TRBV20-1 with TRBJ1-5; 8 nucleotides line up with TRBD1. Germline assignment: CDR1 DFQATT and CDR2 SNEGSKA (reference sequence). The CDR3 contains 14 residues. V dropped 5 bases and J dropped 2; count of bases not matched to a gene: 5. CDR3 region: CSAVDRAGNQPQHF. Here the CDR3 DNA reads TGCAGTGCTGTGGACAGGGCGGGCAATCAGCCCCAGCATTTT.

This rearrangement joins TRBV5-1 to TRBJ2-6, with D maybe TRBD2 (6 bases). The V end was cut by 0 bases, the J end by 0 bases, with 13 bases between. CDR3 length: 18 residues. The germline V gene encodes CDR1 SGHRS and CDR2 YFSETQ. The CDR3 sequence: CASSLAGGRSSGANVLTF. CDR3 sequence (DNA): TGCGCCAGCAGCTTGGCCGGGGGTCGAAGCTCTGGGGCCAACGTCCTGACTTTC.

The sample holds many counts of this clonotype. V usage is TRBV12-3 or TRBV12-4 and J usage is TRBJ1-3; 8 bases fit TRBD1. The V and J ends lost 2 bases and 0 bases, in that order; junction bases with no gene match: 9. The CDR3 runs to 18 residues. The CDR3 DNA is TGTGCCAGCAGTTTATTTCGGGACAGGAAATTCTCTGGAAACACCATATATTTT. It is translated as CASSLFRDRKFSGNTIYF.

The chain combines TRBV4-1 with TRBJ2-4, with 7 bases fitting TRBD1. This CDR3 has 17 amino acids. Unmatched junction bases numbered 16, after V lost 6 bases and J lost 5 bases. CDR1 is MGHRA, CDR2 YSYEKL, per germline. The CDR3 loop is CASSLVATGSSENIQYF. CDR3 nucleotides: TGCGCCAGCAGTCTCGTAGCGACAGGGTCGTCGGAAAACATTCAGTACTTC.

This clonotype was seen ten or more times. This chain connects TRBV30 to TRBJ2-1, with 8 bases aligning to TRBD1. From germline, CDR1 is GTSNPN and CDR2 SVGIG (reference sequence). V dropped 1 base and J dropped 7; count of bases not matched to a gene: 9. The CDR3 totals 15 residues. DNA for the CDR3: TGTGCCTGGAGTGGGGCCAGGGGGCGAGAGAATGAGCAGTTCTTC. Protein sequence: CAWSGARGRENEQFF.

The chain uses TRBV28 and TRBJ1-1; 10 bases are shared with TRBD1. This CDR3 has 12 amino acids. Trimming removed 4 bases from V and 11 bases from J; junction bases left unmatched: 4. Germline V gene lookup returns CDR1 MDHEN and CDR2 SYDVKM. The CDR3 loop is CASSSGQGGAFF. The DNA for the CDR3 is TGTGCCAGCAGTTCAGGACAGGGGGGGGCTTTCTTT.

This clonotype came up a few times. The rearrangement uses TRBV6-2 or TRBV6-3 and TRBJ2-1; D uncertain. Germline V lookup: CDR1 MNHEY, CDR2 SVGEGT. The CDR3 covers 17 residues. V lost 2 bases and J lost 0, with 14 bases in between. This chain's CDR3 is CASSYPRGLSSYNEQFF. Written as DNA, the CDR3 is TGTGCCAGCAGTTACCCGCGTGGGCTCAGCTCCTACAATGAGCAGTTCTTC.

This clonotype was counted at least ten times. The CDR3 loop reads CASSLSVSGREQFF. The CDR3 DNA is TGTGCCAGCAGCTTAAGCGTCAGCGGCCGAGAGCAGTTCTTC. The rearrangement uses TRBV7-3 and TRBJ2-1, with TRBD2 as a possible D gene (5 bases). Trimming pared 1 base from V and 10 bases from J, leaving 14 bases between. From germline, CDR1 is SGHTA and CDR2 FQGTGA. This CDR3 contains 14 residues.

This clonotype has more than one count but fewer than ten. The genes are TRBV3-1 and TRBJ2-1; TRBD1 might be the D (5 bases). Trimming removed 1 base at V and 9 bases at J, with 10 bases between. Germline V gene data show CDR1 as LGHDT and CDR2 as YNNKEL (reference sequence). The CDR3 consists of 13 residues. The DNA of the CDR3 is TGTGCCAGCAGCCAAGTTGGGGCGTCTGAGCAGTTCTTC. It specifies CASSQVGASEQFF.

This clonotype was seen ten or more times. J is TRBJ2-6 and V is TRBV11-2, with D hard to call. V lost 4 bases and J 0 bases, leaving 13 bases between the germline ends. CDR1 is SGHAT, CDR2 FQNNGV, per germline. The CDR3 consists of 17 residues. The CDR3 loop reads CASSSPGYVSGANVLTF. CDR3 nucleotides: TGTGCCAGCAGCTCCCCGGGTTACGTCTCTGGGGCCAACGTCCTGACTTTC.

At least ten counts were recorded for this clonotype. The rearrangement links TRBV20-1 to TRBJ1-1, with D tentatively TRBD1 (5 bases). CDR3 length: 14 residues. V lost 5 bases, J lost 0 bases, and 13 bases lay in between. Germline CDR1 is DFQATT and CDR2 is SNEGSKA (reference sequence). CDR3 in amino acids: CSAARDGVNTEAFF. In DNA form, the CDR3 reads TGCAGTGCTGCCCGGGACGGGGTGAACACTGAAGCTTTCTTT.

This clonotype was found a few times. This chain connects TRBV7-8 to TRBJ2-1; D is unclear. CDR3 length: 14 amino acids. The germline gives CDR1 SGHVS, CDR2 FQNEAQ. V dropped 4 bases and J dropped 5 bases, with 12 bases sitting between them. In DNA form, the CDR3 reads TGTGCCAGCAGCTCCCTTGGCAGTCACAATGAGCAGTTCTTC. This encodes CASSSLGSHNEQFF.

The CDR3 DNA is TGTGCCAGCAGCCAAAACCGGGACATAGAAGCTTTCTTT. Residues: CASSQNRDIEAFF. The chain joins TRBV4-2 to TRBJ1-1; maybe TRBD1 (6 bases). This CDR3 is 13 amino acids long. Germline CDR1 LGHNA, CDR2 YNFKEQ. Trimming left V 2 bases short and J 8 bases short, with 12 bases between.

This clonotype was counted at least ten times. The J gene is TRBJ2-3, the V gene TRBV11-3; D might be TRBD1 or TRBD2, each matching 5 bases. The CDR3 has 14 residues. The germline gives CDR1 SGHNT, CDR2 YENEEA. V lost 3 bases, J lost 4 bases, and 11 bases lay in between. Here the CDR3 DNA reads TGTGCCAGCAGCTTTCGGGGCCCGGCAGATACGCAGTATTTT. This translates into CASSFRGPADTQYF.

V gene TRBV7-9 combines with J gene TRBJ1-4; TRBD1 might be the D (5 bases). Germline loops: CDR1 SEHNR, CDR2 FQNEAQ (reference sequence). The CDR3 spans 15 residues. The V gene lost 1 base and the J gene lost 6 bases, with 12 bases spanning the gap. DNA for the CDR3: TGTGCCAGCAGCTTAGGTGGGGGTGTAGATGAAAAACTGTTTTTT. Protein: CASSLGGGVDEKLFF.